Listed below are T cell receptor beta chains from one sample, sequenced in a study of control samples from healthy donors and cancer patients. Method: immunoSEQ multiplex PCR; TCRdb's copy keeps in-frame clones and lacks some. Among 120,000 or so clones listed, about 87% were seen once. Specimen: blood. The receptors were gathered from a man between 60 and 75 years old in good health. Each CDR3 is given without its conserved first and last residue. Fields, in order: V gene, J gene, D gene, CDR3 protein. The D gene is left open where the match is weak.

TRBV5-1	TRBJ1-6	.	ASERGDGSPLH
TRBV6-6	TRBJ2-1	TRBD2	ASNQKRGGYNEQF
TRBV6-2/TRBV6-3	TRBJ2-2	.	ASSLLAGFGELF
TRBV4-1	TRBJ2-7	TRBD2	ASSRVSGGGEINYEQY
TRBV28	TRBJ1-1	.	ASSLSAGVGTEAF
TRBV11-1	TRBJ2-4	.	ASSLDPQDIQY
TRBV6-2/TRBV6-3	TRBJ1-1	TRBD1	ASSRPSGQGSRSTEAF
TRBV19	TRBJ1-6	TRBD1	ASNDRVGNSPLH
TRBV5-1	TRBJ1-3	TRBD1	ASTPGQGLGGNTIY
TRBV27	TRBJ2-7	.	ASAQSGSFGYEQY
TRBV7-2	TRBJ2-7	.	ASSSDSSGLYEQY
TRBV4-1	TRBJ2-7	.	ASSQVGDRSRRY
TRBV6-5	TRBJ1-4	.	ASMGRVTNEKLF
TRBV7-2	TRBJ1-5	TRBD1	ASSLGQGARNQPQH
TRBV5-4	TRBJ1-4	TRBD1	ASSLGQGEKLF
TRBV27	TRBJ2-5	TRBD2	ASSFQGAGDQETQY
TRBV9	TRBJ1-4	TRBD1	ASSAEGTGDEKLF
TRBV11-2	TRBJ2-7	.	ASSSLYEQY
TRBV2	TRBJ2-6	.	ASSVFDVLT
TRBV25-1	TRBJ1-5	.	ASSEVNDQPQH
TRBV7-8	TRBJ1-2	TRBD1	ASSYGGTGNGYT
TRBV28	TRBJ1-5	.	ASSFDPSNQPQH
TRBV6-2/TRBV6-3	TRBJ2-7	.	ASSLPPGYRYYEQY
TRBV6-5	TRBJ1-1	.	ASSSGQNTEAF
TRBV5-4	TRBJ1-4	.	ASSLGASEGEKLF
TRBV7-8	TRBJ2-7	.	ASSSQTSRIAYEQY
TRBV19	TRBJ2-7	TRBD2	ASATSGGPSYEQY
TRBV2	TRBJ1-1	.	ASSWTASNTEAF
TRBV6-5	TRBJ2-7	.	ASRFTVSSYEQY
TRBV10-1	TRBJ1-3	.	ASRATGSARKNTIY
TRBV9	TRBJ1-5	.	ASSLTATRNQPQH
TRBV30	TRBJ2-7	.	AWRSQEAGSEQY